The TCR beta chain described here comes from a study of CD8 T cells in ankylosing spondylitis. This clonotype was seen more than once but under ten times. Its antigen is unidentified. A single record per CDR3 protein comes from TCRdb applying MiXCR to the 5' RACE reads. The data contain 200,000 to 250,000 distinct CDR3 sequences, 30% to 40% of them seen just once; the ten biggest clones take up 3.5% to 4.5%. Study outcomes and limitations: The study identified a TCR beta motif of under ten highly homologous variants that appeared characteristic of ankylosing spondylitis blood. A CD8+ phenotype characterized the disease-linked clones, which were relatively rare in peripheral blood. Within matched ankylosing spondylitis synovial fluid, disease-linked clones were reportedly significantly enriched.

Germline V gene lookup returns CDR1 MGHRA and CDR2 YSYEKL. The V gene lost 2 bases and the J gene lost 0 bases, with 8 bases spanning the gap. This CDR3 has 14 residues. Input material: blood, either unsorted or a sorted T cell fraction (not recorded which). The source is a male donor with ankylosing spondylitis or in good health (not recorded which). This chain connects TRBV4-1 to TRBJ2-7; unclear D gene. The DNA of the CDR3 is TGCGCCAGCAGCCAACCCTCAGGCTCCTACGAGCAGTACTTC. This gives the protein CASSQPSGSYEQYF.